The clone carrying this TCR beta chain was found once. Its antigen is still unknown. The data are from a study of cytomegalovirus exposure and HLA in healthy donors. Notes on the study in general: The study listed roughly 150 cytomegalovirus-associated TCR beta chains. An observed cluster of highly shared sequence variants was recorded as a likely sequencing artifact.

PCR involved 60 Vbeta and 13 Jbeta primers. Measured with immunoSEQ multiplex PCR; TCRdb has only the in-frame clones, and not every one. This table has 100,000 to 150,000 clones, approximately 80% appearing once. The CDR3 has 17 residues. Trimming left V 6 bases short and J 0 bases short, with 17 bases between. Germline CDR1 is LGHNT and CDR2 is FRNRAP. The clonotype comes from a male donor in good health and CMV-seropositive. Sequenced material: PBMCs. V gene TRBV12-5 combines with J gene TRBJ2-2, with D possibly matching TRBD1 (6 bases). The CDR3 sequence: CASGSSGVNPNTGELFF. The DNA of the CDR3 is TGTGCTAGTGGCTCTTCAGGGGTAAATCCGAACACCGGGGAGCTGTTTTTT. Variable domain in full (rest from reference TRBV12-5 and TRBJ2-2): DARVTQTPRHKVTEMGQEVTMRCQPILGHNTVFWYRQTMMQGLELLAYFRNRAPLDDSGMPKDRFSAEMPDATLATLKIQPSEPRDSAVYFCASGSSGVNPNTGELFFGEGSRLTVL.